This TCR beta chain was sequenced for a study of T cell responses to AZD1222 COVID-19 vaccine. This clone has just one count. Using immunoSEQ multiplex PCR, the repertoire was profiled, and TCRdb retains in-frame clones only, with some absent. Found here are approximately 50,000 clones, approximately 88% of them singletons; the top ten hold about 14%. V was cut by 2 bases and J by 0 bases, with 5 bases left in between. In germline, CDR1 is SGHDT, CDR2 YYEEEE. The CDR3 is 13 residues long. The chain joins TRBV5-6 to TRBJ2-5; D uncertain. The sequenced sample was peripheral blood, obtained on day 0 of AZD1222 vaccination. This clonotype originated in an adult in good health. In DNA, the CDR3 is TGTGCCAGCAGCTTTGCAGACCAAGAGACCCAGTACTTC. It encodes CASSFADQETQYF.